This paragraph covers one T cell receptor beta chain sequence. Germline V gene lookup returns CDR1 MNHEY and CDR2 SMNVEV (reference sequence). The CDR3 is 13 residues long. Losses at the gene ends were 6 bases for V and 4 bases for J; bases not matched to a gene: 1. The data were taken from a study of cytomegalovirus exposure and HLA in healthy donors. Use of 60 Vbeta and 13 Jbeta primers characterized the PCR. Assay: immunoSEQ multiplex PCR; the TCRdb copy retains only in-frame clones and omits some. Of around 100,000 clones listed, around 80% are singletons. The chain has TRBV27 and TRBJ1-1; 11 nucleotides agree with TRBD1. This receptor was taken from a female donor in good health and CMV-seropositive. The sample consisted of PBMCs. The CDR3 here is CASRGTGGTEAFF. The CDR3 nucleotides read TGTGCCAGCAGGGGGACAGGGGGCACTGAAGCTTTCTTT.